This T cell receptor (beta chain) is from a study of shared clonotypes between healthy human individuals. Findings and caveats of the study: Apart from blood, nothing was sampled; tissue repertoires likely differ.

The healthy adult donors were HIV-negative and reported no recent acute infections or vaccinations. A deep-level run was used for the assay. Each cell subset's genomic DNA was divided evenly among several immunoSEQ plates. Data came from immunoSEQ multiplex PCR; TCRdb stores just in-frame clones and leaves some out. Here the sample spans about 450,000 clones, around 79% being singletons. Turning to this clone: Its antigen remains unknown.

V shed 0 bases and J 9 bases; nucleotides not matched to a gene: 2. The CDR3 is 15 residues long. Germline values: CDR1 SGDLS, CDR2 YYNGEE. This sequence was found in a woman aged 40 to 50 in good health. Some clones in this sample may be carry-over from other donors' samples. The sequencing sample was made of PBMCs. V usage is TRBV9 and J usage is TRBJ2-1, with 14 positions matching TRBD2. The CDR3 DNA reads TGTGCCAGCAGCGTAGGACTAGCGGGAGGGCCTGAGCAGTTCTTC. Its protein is CASSVGLAGGPEQFF.